This is a list of T cell receptor beta chains from one sample in a study of response to subunit inactivated influenza vaccine. TCRdb used MiXCR to reprocess the RT-PCR reads, holding one entry per CDR3 protein. The sample contains hundreds of thousands of distinct CDR3 sequences, 10% to 15% of which appear only once. Material: non-naive T cells sorted from PBMCs, obtained 14 days before vaccination. These receptors were obtained from a man aged 50 to 59 who received an inactivated influenza vaccine. Each CDR3 is given without its conserved first and last residue. A D gene is named only where the DNA matches it firmly.

>TRBV3-1|TRBD1
ASSRAPGQGSGNTIY
>TRBV20-1|-
SAVKASGNSPLH
>TRBV10-1|-
ASMGQRASGELF
>TRBV25-1|-
ASMGRLTGVRTQY
>TRBV2|-
ASRLRGDPNSPLH
>TRBV29-1|-
SGRDTGMNTEAF
>TRBV29-1|TRBD2
SVDAGVAGGDEQY
>TRBV9|-
ASSPRGSRDTQY
>TRBV20-1|TRBD1
SAREQQGPYNEQF
>TRBV2|-
ASRPWGNQPQH
>TRBV4-3|-
ASSLQAGSGELF
>TRBV2|-
ASTSVQGNYNSPLH
>TRBV20-1|-
SARDWGDSPLH
>TRBV7-3|-
ASSLNPGDSPLH
>TRBV7-2|-
ASSRANSPLH
>TRBV29-1|-
SVDPSNTGELF
>TRBV5-1|TRBD1
ASSNGQGNQPQH
>TRBV6-4|TRBD2
ASCLQGGLAGGGYNEQF
>TRBV5-1|TRBD2
ASSSPSGTGLGTDTQY
>TRBV7-6|-
ASSLAGRLTDTQY
>TRBV4-2|-
ASSQVRHNLNTEAF
>TRBV10-3|-
AITDNLMNTEAF
>TRBV2|-
ASTRGLIREQF
>TRBV7-3|TRBD2
ASSLGLAGFDTQY
>TRBV5-1|TRBD2
ASSSSGTKGAGELF
>TRBV9|TRBD2
ASSVDGGGANEQY
>TRBV13|TRBD2
ASSPEGGGPSSYNEQF
>TRBV25-1|-
ASRSTENYEQY
>TRBV5-6|-
AISYGLAGGEQF
>TRBV20-1|-
SALGTESYTEAF
>TRBV5-4|TRBD1
ASSVGGAYNSPLH
>TRBV18|TRBD2
ASSRQGLAKYNEQF
>TRBV7-2|-
ASSLATAGQTQY
>TRBV20-1|TRBD2
SARMGLAGGRNEQF
>TRBV10-3|-
AISWTQQETQY
>TRBV11-2|-
ASSLVWVHEQY
>TRBV2|TRBD1
ASKQGPLTGELF
>TRBV6-5|TRBD2
ASSYGRGVLNTGELF
>TRBV24-1|TRBD1
ATSEKGQEANNEQF
>TRBV10-3|-
AHTSTGELF
>TRBV18|TRBD2
ASSPLLAAYNEQF
>TRBV4-2|TRBD1
ASSQGADRVEQF
>TRBV18|TRBD2
ASSPRTPSGRGSSYNEQF
>TRBV7-2|-
ASSPGPWNEQF
>TRBV18|-
ASSPGAHTEAF
>TRBV3-1|-
ASSPPQSYEQY
>TRBV18|-
ASSPPRPPDTQY
>TRBV7-9|TRBD2
ASTLAGVKETQY
>TRBV7-9|-
ASTDRSDTQY
>TRBV10-3|-
AISDSGATPSEQF
>TRBV20-1|-
SATNLVIHEQF
>TRBV14|-
ASSLDRTTGELF
>TRBV5-4|TRBD1
ASSLAGQGIYEQY
>TRBV6-1|-
ATISDLTVNTEAF
>TRBV5-1|-
ASSQEIGTEAF